The clone carrying this T cell receptor (beta chain) was found many times. Other DNA sequences of this sample code for an identical CDR3. The CDR3 runs 14 residues. V was cut by 1 base and J by 4 bases, with 8 bases left in between. Germline V gene lookup returns CDR1 MNHNS and CDR2 SASEGT. In the source study's methods: Amplification of reference gene primers provided the estimated nucleated cell counts. Libraries were prepared by immunoSEQ multiplex PCR; TCRdb keeps only in-frame clonotypes and omits some of them. That table supplies the V and J calls and clone size; D and trimming were determined from the DNA. The sample yields roughly 190,000 clones, less than 85% seen once. This sample stems from a study of blood T cell repertoires in COVID-19. On the study more broadly: There were acute and convalescent COVID-19 samples, and they came from the United States, Italy and Spain. Sources were T cells, B-cell-depleted T cells, or PBMCs; the material itself was cDNA or gDNA.

This clonotype was sampled from a woman in her 50s with acute or convalescent COVID-19. The material sequenced was peripheral blood. The J gene is TRBJ1-5, the V gene TRBV6-1, with D perhaps matching TRBD1 (5 bases). The CDR3 DNA follows: TGTGCCAGCAGTGAAGTGGGGGGGAATCAGCCCCAGCATTTT. Its protein product is CASSEVGGNQPQHF.